This TCR beta chain emerged from a study of OX40 agonist ivuxolimab in advanced cancers. Across the whole study: At 0.01 to 10 mg/kg, ivuxolimab was administered intravenously to patients every 2 weeks. A partial response was reached by three patients: one with hepatocellular carcinoma and two with cutaneous melanoma.

General observations from the study: The average count of expanded clones was higher among CD8+ T cells than among CD4+. Both CD4+ and CD8+ T cell populations in blood had undergone clonal expansion by week 6 at 0.1 to 3.0 mg/kg.

Only in-frame clones appear in the TCRdb table, and some are missing; sequencing was by immunoSEQ multiplex PCR. This sample has about 38,000 clones, with nearly 85% found just once. Trimming cost V 4 bases and J 6 bases; bases outside gene matches: 9. CDR1 and CDR2 (germline): SGHNT, YYREEE (reference sequence). The CDR3 length is 16 residues. As regards this clone: Its antigen is unidentified.

The sequenced sample was CD4+ or CD8+ T cells sorted from blood, obtained in a trial of the OX40 agonist ivuxolimab. This chain connects TRBV5-4 to TRBJ2-2; 10 positions agree with TRBD2. The sequence was obtained from an adult with an advanced solid tumor such as melanoma, head and neck, liver or kidney cancer. CDR3 nucleotides: TGTGCCAGCAGCCTAAACAGCGGGAGGGCCTCCGGGGAGCTGTTTTTT. Encoded protein: CASSLNSGRASGELFF.